Below, 8 T cell receptor beta chains from the same sample are listed, as sequenced in a study of a mutant IDH1 vaccine in newly diagnosed glioma. What these receptors recognize is not known. As to time point: week 11, during vaccination. It was 300 ug of mutant IDH1 20-mer peptide that made up each vaccine dose, given with topical imiquimod. The protocol was immunoSEQ multiplex PCR, while the TCRdb copy is restricted to in-frame clones and leaves out a portion. The data contain fewer than 35,000 clones, about 78% of them singletons. The sample was PBMCs, taken from a glioma patient whose treatment included an IDH1 peptide vaccine. Every receptor here comes from a man younger than 45 with glioma.

The gene calls are TRBV27 and TRBJ2-1; D unclear. The CDR3 consists of 16 residues. V lost 3 bases to trimming and J lost 0 bases, with 12 bases between them. The germline gives CDR1 MNHEY, CDR2 SMNVEV (reference sequence). Written as DNA, the CDR3 is TGTGCCAGCAGTTTGCAGTCTCTCAGCTCCTACAATGAGCAGTTCTTC. It yields the protein CASSLQSLSSYNEQFF.

The chain employs TRBV11-2 and TRBJ1-1; weak D call: TRBD1 (5 bases). The V gene lost 2 bases and the J gene lost 6 bases, with 7 bases spanning the gap. From germline, CDR1 is SGHAT and CDR2 FQNNGV. This CDR3 comprises 12 residues. The CDR3 is CASSLRTPEAFF. CDR3 bases: TGTGCCAGCAGCTTAAGGACACCTGAAGCTTTCTTT.

This sequence joins TRBV9 and TRBJ2-5; 13 bases line up with TRBD2. The ends lost 2 bases at V and 9 bases at J; junction bases unmatched: 4. Germline V lookup: CDR1 SGDLS, CDR2 YYNGEE. CDR3 size: 14 residues. The chain's CDR3 is CASSVGTSGAAQYF. Written as DNA, the CDR3 is TGTGCCAGCAGCGTCGGGACTAGCGGGGCAGCCCAGTACTTC.

V gene TRBV5-1 combines with J gene TRBJ2-7, with 9 bases lining up with TRBD2. The CDR3 totals 16 residues. Germline CDR1 reads SGHRS; CDR2 reads YFSETQ. The V gene end was trimmed by 0 bases and the J gene end by 3 bases; junction bases not matched to a gene: 7. CDR3 in amino acids: CASSLVAGVGGYEQYF. CDR3 bases: TGCGCCAGCAGCTTGGTAGCGGGGGTGGGGGGCTACGAGCAGTACTTC. Together with reference TRBV5-1 and TRBJ2-7, the CDR3 gives the full variable domain: KAGVTQTPRYLIKTRGQQVTLSCSPISGHRSVSWYQQTPGQGLQFLFEYFSETQRNKGNFPGRFSGRQFSNSRSEMNVSTLELGDSALYLCASSLVAGVGGYEQYFGPGTRLTVT.

The CDR3 reads CSASKYEQYF. The CDR3 DNA reads as TGCAGTGCTAGCAAGTACGAGCAGTACTTC. V usage is TRBV20-1 and J usage is TRBJ2-7; no reliable D call. This CDR3 contains 10 residues. The germline V and J ends were trimmed by 3 bases and 4 bases, with 4 bases remaining between them. Germline values: CDR1 DFQATT, CDR2 SNEGSKA (reference sequence).

This clone was recorded a few times. The rearrangement uses TRBV19 and TRBJ1-5; TRBD1 aligns across 9 bases. The germline CDR1 and CDR2 sequences are LNHDA and SQIVND (reference sequence). There are 14 residues in the CDR3. The V segment lost 8 bases and the J segment 3 bases; nucleotides outside the gene matches: 5. The CDR3 bases are TGTGCCAGTCGGGACAGGGACCACAATCAGCCCCAGCATTTT. Its protein product is CASRDRDHNQPQHF.

V is TRBV2 and J is TRBJ2-7; 7 bases agree with TRBD2. The CDR3 contains 14 residues. The germline CDR1 and CDR2 sequences are SNHLY and FYNNEI. The junction had 7 bases not matched to a gene; V was cut back by 7 bases and J by 1 base. The CDR3 loop reads CASNPRDYSYEQYF. The CDR3 nucleotides read TGTGCCAGCAATCCCCGGGACTATTCCTACGAGCAGTACTTC.

The chain links TRBV6-5 to TRBJ2-7, with D unresolved. Germline V lookup: CDR1 MNHEY, CDR2 SVGAGI. There are 12 residues in the CDR3. Trimming pared 6 bases from V and 6 bases from J, leaving 12 bases between. Here the CDR3 reads CASSSGLSEQYF. As DNA, the CDR3 is TGTGCCAGCAGCTCCGGGCTGAGCGAGCAGTACTTC.